Listed below are T cell receptor beta chains from one sample, sequenced in a study of vaccination and CD4 T cells after COVID-19. TCRdb fed the PCR reads into MiXCR, producing one record per CDR3 protein. The sample includes 15,000 or so distinct CDR3 sequences, 48% of them seen just once. These receptors' antigens are unknown. Material for sequencing was CD4+ T cells from blood, cultured in vitro. The receptors here all came from a human donor who had recovered from COVID-19. Both conserved end residues are part of each CDR3. D genes are given only for firm matches. Clone size is not always given. Where it is, it says once, few, many or a class for expanded clones.

>few|TRBJ1-2|TRBV7-9|NA
TGTGCCAGCAGCTTAGCGGACCGTCCCTATGGCTACACCTTC
CASSLADRPYGYTF
>few|TRBJ1-4|TRBV6-5|NA
TGTGCCAGCAGTTACCGGGGGTGGGAAAAACTGTTTTTT
CASSYRGWEKLFF
>NA|TRBJ2-4|TRBV5-1|NA
TGCGCCAGCAGCTTGGGGGGGGCCAAAAACATTCAGTACTTC
CASSLGGAKNIQYF
>once|TRBJ1-2|TRBV7-2|TRBD1
TGTGCCAGCAGCTTAGCCTGGGACAGGGAGGCCCATGGCTACACCTTC
CASSLAWDREAHGYTF
>NA|TRBJ2-1|TRBV6-1|TRBD2
TGTGCCAGCAGTGAAAGGGGGGCGGGAGGGCCGAGGAATGAGCAGTTCTTC
CASSERGAGGPRNEQFF
>few|TRBJ2-6|TRBV6-2/TRBV6-3|NA
TGTGCCAGCAGTTACCTGACGGCCAATGGGGCCAACGTCCTGACTTTC
CASSYLTANGANVLTF
>NA|TRBJ1-2|TRBV7-9|TRBD1
TGTGCCAGCAGCTATACAGGGGGGCTGTATGGCTACACCTTC
CASSYTGGLYGYTF
>NA|TRBJ1-2|TRBV29-1|NA
TGCAGCGTTGAACGGGGGAATGGCTACACCTTC
CSVERGNGYTF
>NA|TRBJ2-7|TRBV29-1|NA
TGCAGCGTCCTGGATGGTACACTCTACGAGCAGTACTTC
CSVLDGTLYEQYF
>NA|TRBJ1-2|TRBV28|TRBD1
TGTGCCACATACTCCGGGACAGGTGACTTTGGCTACACCTTC
CATYSGTGDFGYTF
>NA|TRBJ1-5|TRBV4-3|NA
TGCGCCAGCAGCCAAGATGGGGACAGCAATCAGCCCCAGCATTTT
CASSQDGDSNQPQHF
>NA|TRBJ2-7|TRBV6-1|NA
TGTGCCAGCAGTCGGGGGTACTCCTACGAGCAGTACTTC
CASSRGYSYEQYF
>few|TRBJ2-7|TRBV27|TRBD1
TGTGCCAGCAGTGTCCGGGACAGGGTGGGCTACGAGCAGTACTTC
CASSVRDRVGYEQYF
>few|TRBJ1-5|TRBV20-1|TRBD1
TGCAGTGCTAGAGGACAGGGGAATCAGCCCCAGCATTTT
CSARGQGNQPQHF
>NA|TRBJ2-1|TRBV12-3/TRBV12-4|NA
TGTGCCAGCACTCCTAGTTGGGGTCTTGAGCAGTTCTTC
CASTPSWGLEQFF
>NA|TRBJ1-2|TRBV6-2/TRBV6-3|NA
TGTGCCAGCACCTCGGTTAGGGGCTCTAACTATGGCTACACCTTC
CASTSVRGSNYGYTF
>few|TRBJ2-6|TRBV7-9|NA
TGTGCCAGCAGGGAGTCTGGGGCCAACGTCCTGACTTTC
CASRESGANVLTF
>NA|TRBJ1-1|TRBV14|NA
TGTGCCAGCAGTCGACAGGAGAACACTGAAGCTTTCTTT
CASSRQENTEAFF
>NA|TRBJ1-1|TRBV7-9|TRBD1
TGTGCCAGCAGCCTAAGGACAGGGGGGGGGAACACTGAAGCTTTCTTT
CASSLRTGGGNTEAFF
>NA|TRBJ2-1|TRBV30|NA
TGTGCCTGGAGTGCTTCGGGCTGGCGGACAGCCTACAATGAGCAGTTCTTC
CAWSASGWRTAYNEQFF
>NA|TRBJ1-2|TRBV7-8|TRBD1
TGTGCCAGCAGCTTCGGGACAGGGCTGGGTTATGGCTACACCTTC
CASSFGTGLGYGYTF
>NA|TRBJ2-3|TRBV7-2|NA
TGTGCCAGCAGCTTAGGGGCACCGGGGACAGATACGCAGTATTTT
CASSLGAPGTDTQYF
>NA|TRBJ2-5|TRBV6-2/TRBV6-3|NA
TGTGCCTCCTTGGAGGAAGAGACCCAGTACTTC
CASLEEETQYF
>NA|TRBJ2-7|TRBV24-1|TRBD1
TGTGCCACCAGTGATGCCGGGACAGGCTCCCACGAGCAGTACTTC
CATSDAGTGSHEQYF
>few|TRBJ2-1|TRBV24-1|NA
TGTGCCACCAGTGATTCCCCTGCCGGGACTTGGGAGCAGTTCTTC
CATSDSPAGTWEQFF
>NA|TRBJ2-7|TRBV27|TRBD1
TGTGCCAGCAGTTCCCAGTATTGGGACAGCGAAAGCTCCTACGAGCAGTACTTC
CASSSQYWDSESSYEQYF
>NA|TRBJ1-1|TRBV6-1|NA
TGTGCCAGCAGCCCCAATTCGAGGGGTATCTCGGAGGCTTTCTTT
CASSPNSRGISEAFF
>once|TRBJ2-5|TRBV30|NA
TGTGCCTGGAGCAGGGGAACAGAGACCCAGTACTTC
CAWSRGTETQYF
>NA|TRBJ1-6|TRBV5-1|TRBD1
TGCGCCAGCAGCTTGGGACAGGGCTCACCCCTCCACTTT
CASSLGQGSPLHF
>NA|TRBJ2-7|TRBV19|NA
TGTGCCAGTAGTATCAGGGCGGGGTCCTACGAGCAGTACTTC
CASSIRAGSYEQYF
>NA|TRBJ1-2|TRBV10-3|NA
TGTGCCACCGCGGGGGGTGGCTACACCTTC
CATAGGGYTF
>NA|TRBJ1-5|TRBV27|NA
TGTGCCAGCAGCCCAAGCCGCAATCAGCCCCAGCATTTT
CASSPSRNQPQHF
>NA|TRBJ2-7|TRBV20-1|NA
TGCAGTGCGAGGGGGTTACGCGAGCAGTACTTC
CSARGLREQYF
>NA|TRBJ1-1|TRBV20-1|TRBD1
TGCAGTGTCACGACAGGGTTCGGCACTGAAGCTTTCTTT
CSVTTGFGTEAFF
>NA|TRBJ2-1|TRBV27|TRBD2
TGTGCCAGCAGTTTACGATCAGCGGGGAGCTCCTACAATGAGCAGTTCTTC
CASSLRSAGSSYNEQFF
>NA|TRBJ2-7|TRBV6-1|TRBD1
TGTGCCAGCAGTGCCGGGACAGGGGGTCTCTACGAGCAGTACTTC
CASSAGTGGLYEQYF
>few|TRBJ2-3|TRBV27|TRBD2
TGTGCCAGCACCAAAAGGGGACTAGGAACAGATACGCAGTATTTT
CASTKRGLGTDTQYF
>NA|TRBJ1-2|TRBV5-4|NA
TGTGCCAGCAGCCCGAAGGCATCCCCTGGCTATGGCTACACCTTC
CASSPKASPGYGYTF
>NA|TRBJ1-5|TRBV7-8|NA
TGTGCCAGCAGCTTTCAGGAGGGCAATCAGCCCCAGCATTTT
CASSFQEGNQPQHF
>few|TRBJ2-6|TRBV7-3|NA
TGTGCCAGCAGCTTCAGTGGGGCCAACGTCCTGACTTTC
CASSFSGANVLTF
>once|TRBJ2-2|TRBV5-1|NA
TGCGCCAGCAGCTTGGAATCGACCACCGGGGAGCTGTTTTTT
CASSLESTTGELFF
>NA|TRBJ1-1|TRBV19|NA
TGTGCCAGTGCCCAGGGAACACTGAACACTGAAGCTTTCTTT
CASAQGTLNTEAFF
>NA|TRBJ1-5|TRBV28|NA
TGTGCCAGCAGCCTCACGCGCTGGGGGAAAGGCAATCAGCCCCAGCATTTT
CASSLTRWGKGNQPQHF